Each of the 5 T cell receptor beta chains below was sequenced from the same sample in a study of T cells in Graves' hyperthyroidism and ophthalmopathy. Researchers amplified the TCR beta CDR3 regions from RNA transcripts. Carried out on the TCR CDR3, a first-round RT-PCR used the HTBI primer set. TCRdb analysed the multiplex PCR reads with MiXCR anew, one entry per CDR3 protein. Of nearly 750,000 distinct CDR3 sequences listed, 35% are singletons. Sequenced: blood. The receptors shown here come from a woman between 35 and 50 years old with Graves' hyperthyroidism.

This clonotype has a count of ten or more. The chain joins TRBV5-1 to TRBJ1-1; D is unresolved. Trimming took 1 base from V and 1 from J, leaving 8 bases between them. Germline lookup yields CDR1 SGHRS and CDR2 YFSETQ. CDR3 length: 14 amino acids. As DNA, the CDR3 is TGCGCCAGCAGCTTGTCCCCAGGGAACACTGAAGCTTTCTTT. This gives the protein CASSLSPGNTEAFF.

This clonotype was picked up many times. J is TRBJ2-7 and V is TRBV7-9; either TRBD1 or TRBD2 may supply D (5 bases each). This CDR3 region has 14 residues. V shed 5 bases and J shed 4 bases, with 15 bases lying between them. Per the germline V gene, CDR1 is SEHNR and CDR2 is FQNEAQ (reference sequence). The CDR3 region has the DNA TGTGCCAGCAGCACACGGGACCCATTTTACGAGCAGTACTTC. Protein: CASSTRDPFYEQYF.

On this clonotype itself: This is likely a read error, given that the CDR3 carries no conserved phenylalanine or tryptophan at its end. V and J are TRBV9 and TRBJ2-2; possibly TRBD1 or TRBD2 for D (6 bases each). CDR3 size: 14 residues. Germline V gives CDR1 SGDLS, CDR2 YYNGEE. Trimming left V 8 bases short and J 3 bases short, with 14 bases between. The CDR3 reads CASNREVDTGELFL. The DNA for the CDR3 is TGTGCCAGTAACAGGGAGGTGGACACCGGGGAGCTGTTTCTT.

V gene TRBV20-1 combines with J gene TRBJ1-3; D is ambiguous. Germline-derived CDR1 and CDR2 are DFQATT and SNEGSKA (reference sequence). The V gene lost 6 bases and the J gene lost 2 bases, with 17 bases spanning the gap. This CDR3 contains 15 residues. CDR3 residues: CSAGGGVEPGNTIYF. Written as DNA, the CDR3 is TGCAGTGCGGGAGGTGGGGTGGAACCTGGAAACACCATATATTTT.

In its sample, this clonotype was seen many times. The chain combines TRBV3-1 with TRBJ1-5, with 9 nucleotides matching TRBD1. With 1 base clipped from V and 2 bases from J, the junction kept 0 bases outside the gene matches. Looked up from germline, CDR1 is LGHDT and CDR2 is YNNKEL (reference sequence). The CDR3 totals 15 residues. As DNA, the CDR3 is TGTGCCAGCAGCCAAGGGACAGGGGGCAATCAGCCCCAGCATTTT. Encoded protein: CASSQGTGGNQPQHF.